Below, 21 T cell receptor beta chains from the same sample are listed, as sequenced in a study of blood T cell repertoires in COVID-19. The method was immunoSEQ multiplex PCR; TCRdb's version includes in-frame clones alone and lacks a portion of them. The sample records over 200,000 clones, 70% to 90% being singletons. The sample was PBMCs or T cells enriched from blood (not recorded which). Receptor source: a man aged 25 to 40 who had recovered from COVID-19.

The CDR3 here is CSVRSGRGAYEQYF. The CDR3 nucleotides are TGCAGCGTGAGGTCGGGTCGTGGAGCCTACGAGCAGTACTTC. This rearrangement joins TRBV29-1 to TRBJ2-7; D is ambiguous. Germline V gives CDR1 SQVTM, CDR2 ANQGSEA. The CDR3 loop spans 14 amino acids. Trimming cost V 6 bases and J 2 bases, with 17 bases left between them.

This chain links TRBV5-1 with TRBJ1-3; no firm D call. Trimming left V 0 bases short and J 2 bases short, with 6 bases between. There are 14 residues in the CDR3. Per the germline V gene, CDR1 is SGHRS and CDR2 is YFSETQ. As DNA, the CDR3 is TGCGCCAGCAGCTTGGAACTCGCTGGAAACACCATATATTTT. Translation gives CASSLELAGNTIYF.

The chain joins TRBV11-2 to TRBJ1-2, with 10 bases aligning to TRBD1. The CDR3 is 14 amino acids. The V gene's germline CDR1 is SGHAT and CDR2 FQNNGV. Trimming removed 4 bases from V and 7 bases from J; junction bases left unmatched: 6. The CDR3 spells CASSSRDRGSGYTF. The CDR3 nucleotides are TGTGCCAGCAGCTCCCGGGACAGGGGCTCTGGCTACACCTTC.

This clone was detected a few times. The chain carries TRBV7-2 and TRBJ1-5, with 7 positions matching TRBD1. Germline V gives CDR1 SGHTA, CDR2 FQGNSA. The V segment lost 1 base and the J segment 3 bases; nucleotides outside the gene matches: 3. The CDR3 length is 15 residues. The CDR3 loop is CASSLVTGSNQPQHF. The CDR3 region has the DNA TGTGCCAGCAGCTTAGTGACAGGGTCCAATCAGCCCCAGCATTTT.

This clone has just a few counts. The gene calls are TRBV3-1 (or the pseudogene TRBV3-2) and TRBJ2-1; D remains ambiguous. Germline-derived CDR1 and CDR2 are LGHDT and YNNKEL (reference sequence). CDR3 length: 13 amino acids. V lost 1 base and J lost 12, with 13 bases in between. CDR3 sequence (DNA): TGTGCCAGCAGCCAAGGAGCATCTTCCCCGCAGTTCTTC. It encodes CASSQGASSPQFF.

V usage is TRBV10-3 and J usage is TRBJ1-6; 9 nucleotides align to TRBD1. The CDR3 has 17 amino acids. Per germline, CDR1 ENHRY and CDR2 SYGVKD. V dropped 2 bases and J dropped 3; count of bases not matched to a gene: 5. The CDR3 reads CAISETPGQGYNSPLHF. Here the CDR3 DNA reads TGTGCCATCAGTGAGACACCGGGACAGGGCTATAATTCACCCCTCCACTTT.

The V and J genes are TRBV11-2 and TRBJ1-5, with a weak D call TRBD1 (5 bases). V lost 5 bases to trimming and J lost 5 bases, with 13 bases between them. CDR1 is SGHAT, CDR2 FQNNGV, per germline. The CDR3 has 14 amino acids. CDR3 region: CASSAAGWDQPQHF. DNA for the CDR3: TGTGCCAGCAGCGCTGCAGGGTGGGATCAGCCCCAGCATTTT.

V usage is TRBV2 and J usage is TRBJ2-5; 7 bases match TRBD2. The CDR3 totals 16 residues. Germline V gene sequence: CDR1 SNHLY, CDR2 FYNNEI. V gave up 3 bases and J gave up 5 bases; unmatched junction bases: 12. CDR3 nucleotides: TGTGCCAGCAGTGAGCCCTGGGGGAGACTAGCTGAGACCCAGTACTTC. Its protein is CASSEPWGRLAETQYF. Using reference TRBV2 and TRBJ2-5 for the parts outside the CDR3, the full variable domain is EPEVTQTPSHQVTQMGQEVILRCVPISNHLYFYWYRQILGQKVEFLVSFYNNEISEKSEIFDDQFSVERPDGSNFTLKIRSTKLEDSAMYFCASSEPWGRLAETQYFGPGTRLLVL.

The CDR3 is CASSLVGTGNTEAFF. The CDR3 DNA sequence: TGTGCCAGCAGCTTAGTTGGGACAGGGAACACTGAAGCTTTCTTT. The chain couples TRBV7-9 to TRBJ1-1, with 8 bases that match TRBD1. Trimming cost V 1 base and J 1 base; bases outside gene matches: 2. The CDR3 totals 15 residues. Germline CDR1 SEHNR, CDR2 FQNEAQ (reference sequence).

The rearrangement joins TRBV5-8 to TRBJ1-5; D is ambiguous. Germline CDR1 and CDR2: SGHTS and YDEGEE. This CDR3 is 12 amino acids long. The V end was cut by 6 bases, the J end by 1 base, with 5 bases between. In nucleotides, the CDR3 is TGTGCCAGCATCCTAAGCAATCAGCCCCAGCATTTT. Protein product: CASILSNQPQHF. The whole variable domain, filled in from reference TRBV5-8 and TRBJ1-5, reads EAGVTQSPTHLIKTRGQQATLRCSPISGHTSVYWYQQALGLGLQFLLWYDEGEERNRGNFPPRFSGRQFPNYSSELNVNALELEDSALYLCASILSNQPQHFGDGTRLSIL.

In the case of this clone: An end of the junction differs from the germline gene, which may be a read error. J is TRBJ2-5 and V is TRBV11-3; TRBD2 aligns across 11 bases. Germline V gene data show CDR1 as SGHNT and CDR2 as YENEEA. The CDR3 runs to 23 residues. The CDR3 sequence is CASSVDSRLAGGREEGIRETQYF. CDR3 coding DNA: TGTGCCAGCAGCGTAGACTCCCGGCTAGCGGGGGGCCGAGAAGAAGGTATCAGAGAGACCCAGTACTTC.

The chain recombines TRBV12-3 or TRBV12-4 with TRBJ2-2; D uncertain. V was trimmed by 8 bases and J by 1 base, leaving 5 bases between them. This CDR3 has 12 residues. CDR3 amino acids: CASVQNTGELFF. The CDR3 bases are TGTGCCAGCGTTCAGAACACCGGGGAGCTGTTTTTT.

The chain has TRBV4-2 and TRBJ2-1; a possible D gene is TRBD2 (6 bases). V lost 0 bases to trimming and J lost 8 bases, with 14 bases between them. This CDR3 is built from 15 residues. Germline lookup yields CDR1 LGHNA and CDR2 YNFKEQ. The CDR3 DNA is TGTGCCAGCAGCCAAGATTCGTCGGGGAGGTATGAGCAGTTCTTC. Translated: CASSQDSSGRYEQFF.

The chain recombines TRBV4-3 with TRBJ2-2, with 14 bases aligning to TRBD2. V shed 6 bases and J 3 bases; nucleotides not matched to a gene: 6. CDR3 length equals 17 residues. Germline CDR1 LGHNA, CDR2 YSLEER. The CDR3 region has the DNA TGCGCCAGCAGAGGACTAGCGGGGGGCTGGGACACCGGGGAGCTGTTTTTT. It encodes CASRGLAGGWDTGELFF.

The chain is built from TRBV7-8 and TRBJ2-4, with D perhaps matching TRBD1 (6 bases). CDR1 and CDR2 from the germline V gene are SGHVS and FQNEAQ. Trimming took 5 bases from V and 5 from J, leaving 16 bases between them. The CDR3 is 15 residues long. The CDR3 DNA reads as TGTGCCAGCAGCCCCGTTCCAGGGGAGCAAAACATTCAGTACTTC. It is translated as CASSPVPGEQNIQYF.

The J gene is TRBJ2-7, the V gene TRBV6-5, with a weak D call TRBD1 (6 bases). In germline, CDR1 is MNHEY, CDR2 SVGAGI. Trimming took off 6 bases at V and 3 bases at J, with 15 bases between the two ends. The CDR3 covers 14 residues. CDR3 loop: CASSLMGAIYEQYF. The CDR3, as DNA: TGTGCCAGCAGCCTGATGGGGGCAATCTACGAGCAGTACTTC.

This rearrangement joins TRBV10-3 to TRBJ1-2, with D possibly matching TRBD1 (6 bases). Trimming pared 8 bases from V and 4 bases from J, leaving 14 bases between. The CDR3 runs 13 residues. Germline V gene sequence: CDR1 ENHRY, CDR2 SYGVKD. In nucleotides, the CDR3 is TGTGCCATCGGCGGGGGGGCTGGCTATGGCTACACCTTC. Translated, it gives CAIGGGAGYGYTF.

The chain couples TRBV4-1 to TRBJ2-3; 9 nucleotides line up with TRBD1. J was trimmed by 0 bases and V by 1 base; bases with no gene match: 8. Germline CDR1 is MGHRA and CDR2 is YSYEKL. CDR3 size: 18 residues. The CDR3 nucleotides read TGCGCCAGCAGCCAAGCAAGGATGGGACAGGGAAGCACAGATACGCAGTATTTT. The encoded protein is CASSQARMGQGSTDTQYF.

The CDR3 here is CASSSNRGYKETQYF. The CDR3 coding sequence is TGTGCCAGCAGCTCCAACAGGGGGTATAAAGAGACCCAGTACTTC. V and J are TRBV7-8 and TRBJ2-5; TRBD1 matches 8 bases. Germline loops: CDR1 SGHVS, CDR2 FQNEAQ. V gave up 4 bases and J gave up 3 bases; unmatched junction bases: 7. There are 15 residues in the CDR3. Looking up the rest from reference TRBV7-8 and TRBJ2-5 gives the full variable domain: GAGVSQSPRYKVAKRGQDVALRCDPISGHVSLFWYQQALGQGPEFLTYFQNEAQLDKSGLPSDRFFAERPEGSVSTLKIQRTQQEDSAVYLCASSSNRGYKETQYFGPGTRLLVL.

V is TRBV7-9 and J is TRBJ2-1, with 9 positions matching TRBD1. The length of the CDR3 is 16 residues. Germline-derived CDR1 and CDR2 are SEHNR and FQNEAQ (reference sequence). V gave up 2 bases and J gave up 3 bases; unmatched junction bases: 5. The CDR3 region is CASSLLGTGIYNEQFF. The DNA of the CDR3 is TGTGCCAGCAGCTTACTCGGGACAGGGATCTACAATGAGCAGTTCTTC.

This clone was found a few times. V gene TRBV2 combines with J gene TRBJ1-5, with D possibly matching TRBD1 (6 bases). V was cut by 2 bases and J by 4 bases, with 12 bases left in between. Germline V lookup: CDR1 SNHLY, CDR2 FYNNEI. This CDR3 is built from 15 residues. CDR3 residues: CASSETTGENQPQHF. CDR3 sequence (DNA): TGTGCCAGCAGTGAAACGACAGGCGAGAATCAGCCCCAGCATTTT.